The entry below gives a single T cell receptor beta chain sequence along with its context. The CDR3 covers 16 residues. Trimming cost V 4 bases and J 3 bases; bases outside gene matches: 5. From germline, CDR1 is SGHNT and CDR2 YYREEE (reference sequence). The entry originates in a study of blood T cell repertoires in COVID-19. Looking at the study overall: Material from acute and convalescent COVID-19 was sourced from the United States, Italy and Spain. PBMCs, B-cell-depleted T cells, or T cells were the source of the cDNA or gDNA that made up the material.

Original data processing: Amplification of reference gene primers was used by the study to estimate nucleated cell counts. Some clones are missing from TCRdb's copy, which holds only in-frame ones; the method was immunoSEQ multiplex PCR. V and J calls and clone size are as listed in that table; D and trimming were resolved from the DNA. The sample includes 20,000 to 25,000 clones, roughly 90% of them seen just once. The sample taken for sequencing was peripheral blood. The chain couples TRBV5-4 to TRBJ2-7; 15 nucleotides agree with TRBD2. The receptor's source is a woman over 75 with active or convalescent COVID-19. CDR3 in DNA: TGTGCCAGCAGCGTCGGGACTAGCGGGAGGATCTACGAGCAGTACTTC. This gives the protein CASSVGTSGRIYEQYF.